The source of this T cell receptor beta chain is a study of OX40 agonist ivuxolimab in advanced cancers. Background on the study: Mean age about 60 years, range about 20 to 79; approximately 80% male.

Sequencing used immunoSEQ multiplex PCR; TCRdb keeps in-frame clones, though not all of them. The table lists some 19,000 clones, about 83% of them singletons. The sequencing used CD4+ or CD8+ T cells sorted from blood, collected in a trial of the OX40 agonist ivuxolimab. The origin of this receptor is an adult with an advanced solid tumor such as melanoma, head and neck, liver or kidney cancer.

CDR3 in DNA: TGTGCCAGCAGTCTAGGGTTAGCGGCCCCAGAGCAGTTCTTC. Its protein is CASSLGLAAPEQFF. The V and J genes are TRBV13 and TRBJ2-1, with D possibly TRBD2 on 6 matching bases. Trimming removed 6 bases from V and 10 bases from J, with 19 bases in between. CDR1 and CDR2 (germline): PRHDT, FYEKMQ (reference sequence). The CDR3 spans 14 residues.